This TCR beta chain was identified during a study of blood T cell repertoires in COVID-19. This clone was recorded once. Trimming shortened V by 5 bases and J by 7 bases, and 9 bases separated the two germline ends. There are 13 residues in the CDR3. CDR1 is MNHEY, CDR2 SVGEGT, per germline. Profiled with immunoSEQ multiplex PCR; TCRdb holds only in-frame clones, not every one. The sample has a few hundred thousand clones; 70% to 90% are singletons. The source material was PBMCs or T cells enriched from blood (not recorded which). The J gene is TRBJ1-6, the V gene TRBV6-2 or TRBV6-3; perhaps TRBD1 as D (5 bases). The clonotype comes from a woman aged 35 to 49 with acute COVID-19. This CDR3 reads CASSARGNSPLHF. The CDR3 DNA is TGTGCCAGCAGTGCGCGGGGGAATTCACCCCTCCACTTT.